Included here is one TCR beta chain sequence, with context. The data belong to a study of technical replicates of blood from a few donors. Trimming pared 7 bases from V and 6 bases from J, leaving 25 bases between. Germline CDR1 reads MRHNA; CDR2 reads SNTAGT. The CDR3 extends over 18 amino acids. Only in-frame clones appear in the TCRdb table, and some are missing; sequencing was by immunoSEQ multiplex PCR. This sample yields approximately 99,000 clones, of which 95% are seen a single time; around 0.21% belongs to the top ten. Sequencing was carried out using T cells isolated from PBMCs. The chain joins TRBV6-4 to TRBJ1-6, with a tentative D call TRBD1 (5 bases). The sequence derives from a human donor in good health. CDR3 coding DNA: TGTGCCAGCATCCTCCTTCCTGGGGGGGGTATTGTTAATTCACCCCTCCACTTT. Its translation: CASILLPGGGIVNSPLHF.